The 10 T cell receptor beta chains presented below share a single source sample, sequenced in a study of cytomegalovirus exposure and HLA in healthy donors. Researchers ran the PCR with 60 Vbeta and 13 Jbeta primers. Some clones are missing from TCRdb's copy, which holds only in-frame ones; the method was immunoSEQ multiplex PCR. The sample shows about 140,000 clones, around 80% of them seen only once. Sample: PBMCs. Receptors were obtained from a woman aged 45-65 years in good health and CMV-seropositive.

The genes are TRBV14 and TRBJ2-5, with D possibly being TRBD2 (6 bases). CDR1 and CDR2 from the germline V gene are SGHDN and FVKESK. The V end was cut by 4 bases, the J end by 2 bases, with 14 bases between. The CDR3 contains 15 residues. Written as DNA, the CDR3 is TGTGCCAGCAGCCTCGGGGGATCAGGTCAAGAGACCCAGTACTTC. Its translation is CASSLGGSGQETQYF.

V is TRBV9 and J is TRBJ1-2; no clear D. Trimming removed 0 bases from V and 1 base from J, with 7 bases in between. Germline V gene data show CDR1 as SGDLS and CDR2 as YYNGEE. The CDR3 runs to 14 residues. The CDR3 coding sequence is TGTGCCAGCAGCGTAGCAGGCAGTAACTATGGCTACACCTTC. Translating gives CASSVAGSNYGYTF.

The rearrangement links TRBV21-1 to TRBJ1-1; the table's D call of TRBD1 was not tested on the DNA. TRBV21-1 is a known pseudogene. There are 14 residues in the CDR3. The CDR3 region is CASSKGHMNTEAFF. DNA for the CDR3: TGTGCCAGCAGCAAAGGACACATGAACACTGAAGCTTTCTTT.

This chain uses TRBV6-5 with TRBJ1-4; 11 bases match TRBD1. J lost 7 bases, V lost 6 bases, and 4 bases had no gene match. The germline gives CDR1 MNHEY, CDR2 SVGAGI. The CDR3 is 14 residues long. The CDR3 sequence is CASRPGTGGEKLFF. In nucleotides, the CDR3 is TGTGCCAGCAGGCCGGGGACAGGGGGTGAAAAACTGTTTTTT.

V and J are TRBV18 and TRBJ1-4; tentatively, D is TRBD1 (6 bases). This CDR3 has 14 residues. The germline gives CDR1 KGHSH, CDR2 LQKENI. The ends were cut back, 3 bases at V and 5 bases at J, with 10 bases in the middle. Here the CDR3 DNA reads TGTGCCAGCTCACCCCAGGGGCAGAATGAAAAACTGTTTTTT. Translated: CASSPQGQNEKLFF.

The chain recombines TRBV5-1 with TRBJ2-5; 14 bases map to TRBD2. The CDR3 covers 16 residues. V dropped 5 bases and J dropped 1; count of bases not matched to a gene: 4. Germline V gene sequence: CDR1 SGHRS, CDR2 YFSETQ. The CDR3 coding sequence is TGCGCCAGCAGGGGGACTAGCGGGGGCCCCCAAGAGACCCAGTACTTC. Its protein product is CASRGTSGGPQETQYF.

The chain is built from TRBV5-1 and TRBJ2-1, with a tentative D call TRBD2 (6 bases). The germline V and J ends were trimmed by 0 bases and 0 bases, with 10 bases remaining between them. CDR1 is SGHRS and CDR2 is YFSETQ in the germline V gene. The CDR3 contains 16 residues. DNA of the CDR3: TGCGCCAGCAGCTTGGATGCGGGGTCCTCCTACAATGAGCAGTTCTTC. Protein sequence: CASSLDAGSSYNEQFF.

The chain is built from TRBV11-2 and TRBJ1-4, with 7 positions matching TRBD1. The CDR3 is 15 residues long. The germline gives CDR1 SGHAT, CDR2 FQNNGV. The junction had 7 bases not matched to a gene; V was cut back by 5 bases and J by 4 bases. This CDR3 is CASSPGTVLNEKLFF. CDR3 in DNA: TGTGCCAGCAGCCCTGGGACAGTTCTTAATGAAAAACTGTTTTTT.

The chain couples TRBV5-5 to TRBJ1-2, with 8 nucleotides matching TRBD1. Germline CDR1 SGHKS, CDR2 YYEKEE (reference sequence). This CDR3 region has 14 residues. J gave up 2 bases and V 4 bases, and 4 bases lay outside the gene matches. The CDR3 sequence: CASSSTGGNYGYTF. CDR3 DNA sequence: TGTGCCAGCAGCAGTACAGGGGGAAACTATGGCTACACCTTC.

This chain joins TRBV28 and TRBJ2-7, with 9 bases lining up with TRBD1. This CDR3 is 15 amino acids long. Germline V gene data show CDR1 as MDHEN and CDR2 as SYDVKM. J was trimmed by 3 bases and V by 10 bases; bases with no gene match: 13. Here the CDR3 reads CATTISGQGIYEQYF. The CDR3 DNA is TGTGCCACTACGATTTCGGGACAGGGTATCTACGAGCAGTACTTC.